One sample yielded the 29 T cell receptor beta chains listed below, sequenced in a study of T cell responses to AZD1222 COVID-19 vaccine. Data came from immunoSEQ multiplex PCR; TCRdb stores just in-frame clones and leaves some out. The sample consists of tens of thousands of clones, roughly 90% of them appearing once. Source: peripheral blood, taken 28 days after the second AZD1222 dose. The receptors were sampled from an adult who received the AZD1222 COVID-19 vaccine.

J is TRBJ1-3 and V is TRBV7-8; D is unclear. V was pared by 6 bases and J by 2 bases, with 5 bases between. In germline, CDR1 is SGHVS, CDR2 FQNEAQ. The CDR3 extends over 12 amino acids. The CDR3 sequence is CASSRTGNTIYF. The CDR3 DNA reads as TGTGCCAGCAGTCGAACTGGAAACACCATATATTTT.

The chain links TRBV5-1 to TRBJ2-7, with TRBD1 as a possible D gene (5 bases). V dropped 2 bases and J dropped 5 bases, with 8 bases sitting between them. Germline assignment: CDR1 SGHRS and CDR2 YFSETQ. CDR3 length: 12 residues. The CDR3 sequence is CASSFTRDEQYF. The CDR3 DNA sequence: TGCGCCAGCAGCTTTACCAGGGACGAGCAGTACTTC.

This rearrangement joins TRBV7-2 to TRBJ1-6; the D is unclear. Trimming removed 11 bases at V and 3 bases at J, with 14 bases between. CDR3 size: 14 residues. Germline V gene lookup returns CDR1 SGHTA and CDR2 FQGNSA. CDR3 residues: CAAGYSGYNSPLHF. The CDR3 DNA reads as TGTGCCGCCGGCTACAGCGGCTATAATTCACCCCTCCACTTT.

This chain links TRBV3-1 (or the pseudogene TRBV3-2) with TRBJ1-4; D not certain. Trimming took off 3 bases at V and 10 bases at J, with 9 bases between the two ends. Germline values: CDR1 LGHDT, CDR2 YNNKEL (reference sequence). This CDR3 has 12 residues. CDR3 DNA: TGTGCCAGCAGCCAGGGCCTAGGAAAACTGTTTTTT. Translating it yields CASSQGLGKLFF.

CDR3 region: CASTPPRQTNQPQHF. DNA for the CDR3: TGTGCCAGTACCCCCCCCCGACAGACTAATCAGCCCCAGCATTTT. V gene TRBV19 combines with J gene TRBJ1-5, with TRBD1 as a possible D gene (5 bases). The CDR3 is made up of 15 amino acids. The germline V gene encodes CDR1 LNHDA and CDR2 SQIVND (reference sequence). Deletions cut 7 bases from V and 4 bases from J, with 17 bases between.

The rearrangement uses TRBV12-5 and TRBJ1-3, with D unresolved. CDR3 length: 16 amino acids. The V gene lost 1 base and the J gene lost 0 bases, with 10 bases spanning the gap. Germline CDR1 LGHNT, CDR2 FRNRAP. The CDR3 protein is CASGLGSRVSGNTIYF. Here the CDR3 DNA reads TGTGCTAGTGGTTTGGGCTCCCGGGTCTCTGGAAACACCATATATTTT. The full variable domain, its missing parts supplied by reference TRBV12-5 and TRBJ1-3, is DARVTQTPRHKVTEMGQEVTMRCQPILGHNTVFWYRQTMMQGLELLAYFRNRAPLDDSGMPKDRFSAEMPDATLATLKIQPSEPRDSAVYFCASGLGSRVSGNTIYFGEGSWLTVV.

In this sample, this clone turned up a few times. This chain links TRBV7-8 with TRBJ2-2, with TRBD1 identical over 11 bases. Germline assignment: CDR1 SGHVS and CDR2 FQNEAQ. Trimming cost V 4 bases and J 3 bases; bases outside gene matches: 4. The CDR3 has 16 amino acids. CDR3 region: CASSSRTGGDTGELFF. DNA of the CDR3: TGTGCCAGCAGCTCCCGGACAGGGGGCGACACCGGGGAGCTGTTTTTT.

CDR3 residues: CASSSRGDSHFTDTQYF. The CDR3 region has the DNA TGTGCCAGCAGCTCCCGAGGGGACTCCCACTTCACAGATACGCAGTATTTT. The genes are TRBV11-3 and TRBJ2-3; tentatively, D is TRBD2 (6 bases). The germline V and J ends were trimmed by 4 bases and 2 bases, with 19 bases remaining between them. This CDR3 region has 17 residues. Germline-derived CDR1 and CDR2 are SGHNT and YENEEA. Full variable domain (missing parts from reference TRBV11-3 and TRBJ2-3): EAGVVQSPRYKIIEKKQPVAFWCNPISGHNTLYWYLQNLGQGPELLIRYENEEAVDDSQLPKDRFSAERLKGVDSTLKIQPAELGDSAVYLCASSSRGDSHFTDTQYFGPGTRLTVL.

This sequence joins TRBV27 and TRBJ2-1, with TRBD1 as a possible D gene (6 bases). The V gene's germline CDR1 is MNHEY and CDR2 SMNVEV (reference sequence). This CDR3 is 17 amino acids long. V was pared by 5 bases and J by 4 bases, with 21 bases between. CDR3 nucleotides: TGTGCCAGCAGTCCGCGCTTACAGGGTCTAGGGTACAATGAGCAGTTCTTC. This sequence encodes CASSPRLQGLGYNEQFF.

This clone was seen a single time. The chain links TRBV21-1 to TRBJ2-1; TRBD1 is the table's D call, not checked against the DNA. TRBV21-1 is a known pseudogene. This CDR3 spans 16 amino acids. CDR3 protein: CASSPSRPGHHNEQFF. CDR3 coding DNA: TGTGCCAGCAGCCCCTCCCGTCCGGGACACCACAATGAGCAGTTCTTC.

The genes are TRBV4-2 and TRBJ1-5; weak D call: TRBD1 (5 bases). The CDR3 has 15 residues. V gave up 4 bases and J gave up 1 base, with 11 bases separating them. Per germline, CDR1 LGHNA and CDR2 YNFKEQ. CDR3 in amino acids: CASSPSGGSNQPQHF. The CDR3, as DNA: TGTGCCAGCAGCCCCTCTGGGGGGAGCAATCAGCCCCAGCATTTT.

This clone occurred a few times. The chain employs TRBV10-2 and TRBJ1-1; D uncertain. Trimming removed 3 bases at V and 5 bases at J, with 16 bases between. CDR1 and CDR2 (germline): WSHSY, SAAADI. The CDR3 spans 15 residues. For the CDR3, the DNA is TGCGCCAGCAGTGATTACCCACGGAGACGAACTGAAGCTTTCTTT. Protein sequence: CASSDYPRRRTEAFF.

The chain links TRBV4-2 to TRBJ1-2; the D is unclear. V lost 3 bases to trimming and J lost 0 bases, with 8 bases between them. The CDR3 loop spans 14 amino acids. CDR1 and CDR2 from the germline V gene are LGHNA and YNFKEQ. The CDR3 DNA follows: TGTGCCAGCAGCCACGAAACAGCTAACTATGGCTACACCTTC. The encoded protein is CASSHETANYGYTF.

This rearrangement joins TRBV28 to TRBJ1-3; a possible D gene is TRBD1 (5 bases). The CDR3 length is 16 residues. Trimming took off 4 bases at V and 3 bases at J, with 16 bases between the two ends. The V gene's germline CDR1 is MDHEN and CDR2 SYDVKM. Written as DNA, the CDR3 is TGTGCCAGCAGTTCCCCGGGGGGTCTGAATGGAAACACCATATATTTT. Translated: CASSSPGGLNGNTIYF.

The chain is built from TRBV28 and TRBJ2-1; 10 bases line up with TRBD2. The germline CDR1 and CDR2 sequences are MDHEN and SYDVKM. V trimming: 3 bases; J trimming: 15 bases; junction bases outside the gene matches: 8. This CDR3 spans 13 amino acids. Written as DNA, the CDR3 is TGTGCCAGCAGTTTCCACTCTAGCGGGAGTATGTTCTTC. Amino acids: CASSFHSSGSMFF.

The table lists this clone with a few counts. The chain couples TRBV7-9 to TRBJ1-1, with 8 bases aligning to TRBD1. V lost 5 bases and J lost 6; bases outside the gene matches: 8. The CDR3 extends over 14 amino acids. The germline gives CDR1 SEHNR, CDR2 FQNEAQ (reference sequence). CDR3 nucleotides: TGTGCCAGCAGCCAAACAGGGGGGGACGCTGAAGCTTTCTTT. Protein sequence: CASSQTGGDAEAFF.

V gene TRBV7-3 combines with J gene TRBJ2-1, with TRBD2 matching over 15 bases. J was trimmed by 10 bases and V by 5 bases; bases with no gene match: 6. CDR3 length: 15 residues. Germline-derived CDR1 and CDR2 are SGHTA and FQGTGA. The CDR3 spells CASSRTSGRAKEQFF. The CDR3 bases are TGTGCCAGCAGCCGGACTAGCGGGAGGGCAAAGGAGCAGTTCTTC.

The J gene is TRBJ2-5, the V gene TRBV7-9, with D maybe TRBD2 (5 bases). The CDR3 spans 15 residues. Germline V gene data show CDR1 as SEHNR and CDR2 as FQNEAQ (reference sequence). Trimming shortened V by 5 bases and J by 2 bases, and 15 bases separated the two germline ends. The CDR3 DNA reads TGTGCCAGCAGCCCTCACACCACGGGGCAAGAGACCCAGTACTTC. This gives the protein CASSPHTTGQETQYF.

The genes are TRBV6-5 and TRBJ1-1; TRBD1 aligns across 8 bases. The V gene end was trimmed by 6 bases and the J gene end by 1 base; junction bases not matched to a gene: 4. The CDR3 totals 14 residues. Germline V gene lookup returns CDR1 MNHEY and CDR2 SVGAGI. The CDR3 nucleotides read TGTGCCAGCAGGATAGACAGGGGGAACACTGAAGCTTTCTTT. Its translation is CASRIDRGNTEAFF.

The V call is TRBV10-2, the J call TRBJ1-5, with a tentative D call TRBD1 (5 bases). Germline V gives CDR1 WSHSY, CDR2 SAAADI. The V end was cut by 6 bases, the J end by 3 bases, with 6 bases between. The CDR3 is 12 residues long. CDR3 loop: CASRTANQPQHF. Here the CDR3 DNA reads TGCGCCAGCAGGACAGCCAATCAGCCCCAGCATTTT.

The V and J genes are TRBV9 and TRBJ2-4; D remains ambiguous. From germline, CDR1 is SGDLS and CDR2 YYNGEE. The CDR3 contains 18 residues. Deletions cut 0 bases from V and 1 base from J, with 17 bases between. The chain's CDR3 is CASSVGPGGVVAKNIQYF. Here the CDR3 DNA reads TGTGCCAGCAGCGTAGGTCCGGGTGGGGTAGTCGCCAAAAACATTCAGTACTTC.

The CDR3 DNA is TGTGCCAGCAGCTTAGAAGGGCTTTCCCGACAACTCCACTTT. It encodes CASSLEGLSRQLHF. This chain joins TRBV7-2 and TRBJ1-6; D is undetermined. V lost 1 base and J 16 bases, leaving 17 bases between the germline ends. This CDR3 is built from 14 residues. Looked up from germline, CDR1 is SGHTA and CDR2 is FQGNSA.

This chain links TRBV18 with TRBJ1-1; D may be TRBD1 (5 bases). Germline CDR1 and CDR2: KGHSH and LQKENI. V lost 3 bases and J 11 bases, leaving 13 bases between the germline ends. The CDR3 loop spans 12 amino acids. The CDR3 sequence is CASSPDRGRAFF. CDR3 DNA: TGTGCCAGCTCACCCGATCGGGGGAGGGCTTTCTTT.

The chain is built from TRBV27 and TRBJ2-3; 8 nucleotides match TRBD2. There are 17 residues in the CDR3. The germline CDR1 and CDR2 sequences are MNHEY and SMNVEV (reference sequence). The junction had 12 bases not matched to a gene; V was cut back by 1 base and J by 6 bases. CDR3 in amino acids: CASSLFILAGPPDTQYF. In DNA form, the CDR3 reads TGTGCCAGCAGTTTATTTATCCTAGCGGGCCCCCCGGATACGCAGTATTTT.

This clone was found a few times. The CDR3 nucleotides read TGCGCCAGCAGCTTGAAGGGGTGGAGCACCGGGGAGCTGTTTTTT. Its translation is CASSLKGWSTGELFF. The chain is built from TRBV5-1 and TRBJ2-2; a possible D gene is TRBD1 (5 bases). The germline gives CDR1 SGHRS, CDR2 YFSETQ. Deletions cut 1 base from V and 4 bases from J, with 11 bases between. This CDR3 has 15 residues. Based on the CDR3 plus reference TRBV5-1 and TRBJ2-2, the full variable domain is KAGVTQTPRYLIKTRGQQVTLSCSPISGHRSVSWYQQTPGQGLQFLFEYFSETQRNKGNFPGRFSGRQFSNSRSEMNVSTLELGDSALYLCASSLKGWSTGELFFGEGSRLTVL.

DNA for the CDR3: TGTGCCAGCAGCATTGGGACAGGTGTCGAAGCTTTCTTT. Its translation is CASSIGTGVEAFF. The chain uses TRBV12-3 or TRBV12-4 and TRBJ1-1, with TRBD1 identical over 8 bases. With 6 bases clipped from V and 8 bases from J, the junction kept 8 bases outside the gene matches. The CDR3 length is 13 residues.

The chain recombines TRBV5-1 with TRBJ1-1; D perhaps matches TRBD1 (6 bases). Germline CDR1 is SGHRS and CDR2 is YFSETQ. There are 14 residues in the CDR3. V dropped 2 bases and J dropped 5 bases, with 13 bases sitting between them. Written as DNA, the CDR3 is TGCGCCAGCAGCTTAACCACAGGGAGAACTGAAGCTTTCTTT. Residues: CASSLTTGRTEAFF.

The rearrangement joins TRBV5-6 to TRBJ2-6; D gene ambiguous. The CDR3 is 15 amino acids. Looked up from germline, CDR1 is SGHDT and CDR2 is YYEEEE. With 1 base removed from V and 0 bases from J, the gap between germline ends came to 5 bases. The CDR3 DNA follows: TGTGCCAGCAGCTTGAGGGTCTCTGGGGCCAACGTCCTGACTTTC. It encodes CASSLRVSGANVLTF.

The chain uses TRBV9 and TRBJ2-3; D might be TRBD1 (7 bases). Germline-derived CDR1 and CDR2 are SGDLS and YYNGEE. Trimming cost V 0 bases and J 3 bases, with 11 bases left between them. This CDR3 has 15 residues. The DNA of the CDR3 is TGTGCCAGCAGCGTAGCGACAGGGAGGACAGATACGCAGTATTTT. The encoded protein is CASSVATGRTDTQYF. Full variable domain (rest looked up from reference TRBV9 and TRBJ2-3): DSGVTQTPKHLITATGQRVTLRCSPRSGDLSVYWYQQSLDQGLQFLIQYYNGEERAKGNILERFSAQQFPDLHSELNLSSLELGDSALYFCASSVATGRTDTQYFGPGTRLTVL.